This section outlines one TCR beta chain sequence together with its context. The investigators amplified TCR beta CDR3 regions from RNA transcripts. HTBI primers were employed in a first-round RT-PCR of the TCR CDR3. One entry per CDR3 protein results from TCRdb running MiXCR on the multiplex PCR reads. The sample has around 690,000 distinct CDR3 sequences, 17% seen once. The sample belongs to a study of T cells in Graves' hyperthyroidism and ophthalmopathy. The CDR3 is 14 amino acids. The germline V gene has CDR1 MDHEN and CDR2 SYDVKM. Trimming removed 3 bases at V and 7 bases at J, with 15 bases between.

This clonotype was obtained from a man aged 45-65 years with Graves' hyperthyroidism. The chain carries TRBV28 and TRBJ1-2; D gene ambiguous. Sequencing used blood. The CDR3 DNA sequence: TGTGCCAGCAGTTTGGCCGGTCCATGGGTTGGCTACACCTTC. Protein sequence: CASSLAGPWVGYTF.